This TCR beta chain appears in the sequencing data of a study of blood T cell repertoires in COVID-19. Looking at the study overall: The study drew acute and convalescent COVID-19 samples from the United States, Italy and Spain. PBMCs, B-cell-depleted T cells, or T cells provided the cDNA or gDNA that made up the material.

Germline lookup yields CDR1 LGHDT and CDR2 YNNKEL (reference sequence). The CDR3 length is 14 residues. Trimming removed 3 bases at V and 4 bases at J, with 10 bases between. Researchers sorted participants into cohorts using their self-reported clinical history. As originally analysed: Scientists estimated how many nucleated cells there were by amplifying reference gene primers. TCRdb's table, derived via immunoSEQ multiplex PCR, lists solely in-frame clones and lacks some. The V and J calls and clone size are taken from that table; D and trimming were inferred from the DNA. The repertoire holds 220,000 or so clones, with about 91% as singletons. This clone came up once.

Input material: PBMCs or T cells enriched from blood (not recorded which). This sequence originates from a woman between 50 and 59 years old with acute COVID-19. V usage is TRBV3-1 (or the pseudogene TRBV3-2) and J usage is TRBJ1-5, with D unresolved. CDR3 nucleotides: TGTGCCAGCAGCCACACGACGGGAAATCAGCCCCAGCATTTT. Translated, it gives CASSHTTGNQPQHF.